This TCR beta chain appears in the sequencing data of a study of control samples from healthy donors and cancer patients. CDR1 and CDR2 from the germline V gene are LGHNA and YSLEER. The CDR3 sequence is 15 residues long. V lost 3 bases and J lost 0, with 6 bases in between. Profiled with immunoSEQ multiplex PCR; TCRdb holds only in-frame clones, not every one. The repertoire holds 130,000 to 150,000 clones, with roughly 94% as singletons. The sample consisted of PBMCs. The chain combines TRBV4-3 with TRBJ2-6; TRBD2 is a possible D gene (5 bases). This sequence originates from a man in his 60s with colorectal cancer. In DNA form, the CDR3 reads TGCGCCAGCAGCCAGGGGAGCTCTGGGGCCAACGTCCTGACTTTC. This gives the protein CASSQGSSGANVLTF.